In its sample, the clone carrying this T cell receptor beta chain was seen a few times. The antigen is unknown. The source of the sample is a study of T cells in Graves' hyperthyroidism and ophthalmopathy. Study findings and constraints: The majority of expanded thyroid clonotypes above 0.001 also appeared in blood.

This CDR3 is built from 13 residues. With 2 bases removed from V and 13 bases from J, the gap between germline ends came to 15 bases. CDR1 and CDR2 (germline): DFQATT, SNEGSKA (reference sequence). The TCR beta CDR3 regions underwent amplification using RNA transcripts as the source. A first-round RT-PCR of the TCR CDR3 used the HTBI primer set. TCRdb reanalysed the multiplex PCR reads using MiXCR and keeps one entry per CDR3 protein. The repertoire holds over 700,000 distinct CDR3 sequences, with over 15% as singletons. This clonotype was obtained from a woman aged 45-60 years with Graves' hyperthyroidism that later progressed to Graves' ophthalmopathy. Sequenced material: blood. The gene calls are TRBV20-1 and TRBJ1-6, with no clear D. CDR3 residues: CSARPGPGKPLHF. The DNA of the CDR3 is TGCAGTGCTAGACCCGGGCCGGGCAAGCCCCTCCACTTT.